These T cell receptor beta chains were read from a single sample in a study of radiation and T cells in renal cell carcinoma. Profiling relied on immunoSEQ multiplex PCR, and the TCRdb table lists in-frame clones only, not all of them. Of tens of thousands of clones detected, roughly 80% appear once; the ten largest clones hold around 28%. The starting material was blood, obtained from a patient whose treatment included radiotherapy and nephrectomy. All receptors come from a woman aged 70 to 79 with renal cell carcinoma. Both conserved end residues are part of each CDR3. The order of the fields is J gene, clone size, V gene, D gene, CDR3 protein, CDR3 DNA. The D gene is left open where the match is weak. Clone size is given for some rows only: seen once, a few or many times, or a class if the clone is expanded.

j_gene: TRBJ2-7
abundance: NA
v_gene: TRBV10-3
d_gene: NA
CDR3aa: CAISESRNEQYF
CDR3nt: TGTGCCATCAGTGAGTCGCGGAACGAGCAGTACTTC

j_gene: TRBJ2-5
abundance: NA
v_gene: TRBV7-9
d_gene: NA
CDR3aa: CASSSSSGWETQYF
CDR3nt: TGTGCCAGCAGCTCGAGTTCGGGTTGGGAGACCCAGTACTTC

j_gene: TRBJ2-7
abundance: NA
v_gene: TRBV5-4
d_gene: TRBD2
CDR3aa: CASSLGLAGEYEQYF
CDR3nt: TGTGCCAGCAGCTTGGGATTAGCGGGAGAATACGAGCAGTACTTC

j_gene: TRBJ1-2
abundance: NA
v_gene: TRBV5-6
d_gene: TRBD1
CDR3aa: CASSLTTGVYGYTF
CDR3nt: TGTGCCAGCAGCTTAACAACAGGGGTCTATGGCTACACCTTC

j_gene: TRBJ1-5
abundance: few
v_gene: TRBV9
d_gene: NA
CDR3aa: CASSVDGRNPQHF
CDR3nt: TGTGCCAGCAGCGTAGACGGACGCAACCCCCAGCATTTT

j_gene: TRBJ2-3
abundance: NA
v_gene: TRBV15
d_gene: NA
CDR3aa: CATSIRRARSTDTQYF
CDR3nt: TGTGCCACCAGCATAAGGCGGGCCCGGAGCACAGATACGCAGTATTTT

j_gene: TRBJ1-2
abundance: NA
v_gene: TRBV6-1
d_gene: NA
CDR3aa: CASGLTTDYGYTF
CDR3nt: TGTGCCAGCGGCCTCACCACTGACTATGGCTACACCTTC

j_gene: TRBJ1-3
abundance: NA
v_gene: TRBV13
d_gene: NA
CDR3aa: CASSSLSADSGNTIYF
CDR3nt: TGTGCCAGCAGCTCCCTGAGTGCGGACTCTGGAAACACCATATATTTT

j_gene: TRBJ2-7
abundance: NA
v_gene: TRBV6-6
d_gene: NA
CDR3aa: CASSFTDSYEQYF
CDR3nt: TGTGCCAGCAGTTTTACAGATTCCTACGAGCAGTACTTC

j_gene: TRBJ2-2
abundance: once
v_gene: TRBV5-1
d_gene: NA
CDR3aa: CASSAQQGITGELFF
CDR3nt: TGCGCCAGCAGCGCGCAGCAGGGGATCACCGGGGAGCTGTTTTTT

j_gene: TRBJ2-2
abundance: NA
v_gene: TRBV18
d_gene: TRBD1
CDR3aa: CASSPRTGGTTGELFF
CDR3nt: TGTGCCAGCTCACCTAGGACAGGGGGAACCACCGGGGAGCTGTTTTTT

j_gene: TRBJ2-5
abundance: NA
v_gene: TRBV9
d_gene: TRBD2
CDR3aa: CASSVGGSGSPLQETQYF
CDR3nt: TGTGCCAGCAGCGTAGGGGGTAGCGGGAGTCCCCTCCAAGAGACCCAGTACTTC

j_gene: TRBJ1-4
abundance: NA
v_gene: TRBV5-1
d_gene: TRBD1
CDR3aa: CASSPRTGGNEKLFF
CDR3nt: TGCGCCAGCAGCCCGAGGACAGGGGGGAATGAAAAACTGTTTTTT

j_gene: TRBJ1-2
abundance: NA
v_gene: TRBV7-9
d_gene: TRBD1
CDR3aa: CASSPGGLNYGYTF
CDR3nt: TGTGCCAGCAGCCCAGGGGGTCTAAACTATGGCTACACCTTC

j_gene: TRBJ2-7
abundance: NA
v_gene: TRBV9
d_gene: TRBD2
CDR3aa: CASSVDGGSIYEQYF
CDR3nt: TGTGCCAGCAGCGTAGACGGCGGGAGTATCTACGAGCAGTACTTC

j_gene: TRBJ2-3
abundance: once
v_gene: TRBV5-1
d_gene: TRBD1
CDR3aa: CASRTGEGDTQYF
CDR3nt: TGCGCCAGCCGAACAGGGGAAGGAGATACGCAGTATTTT

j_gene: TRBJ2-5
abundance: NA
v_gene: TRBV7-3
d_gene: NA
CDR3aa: CASSSGSQETQYF
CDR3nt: TGTGCCAGCAGCTCCGGGTCTCAAGAGACCCAGTACTTC

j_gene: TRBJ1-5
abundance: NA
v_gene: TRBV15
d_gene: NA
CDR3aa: CATSRDVGQPQHF
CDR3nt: TGTGCCACCAGCAGAGATGTCGGCCAGCCCCAGCATTTT

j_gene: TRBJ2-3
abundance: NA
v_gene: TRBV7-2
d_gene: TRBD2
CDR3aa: CASSFGLAGRDTQYF
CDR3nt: TGTGCCAGCAGCTTCGGACTAGCGGGCCGGGATACGCAGTATTTT

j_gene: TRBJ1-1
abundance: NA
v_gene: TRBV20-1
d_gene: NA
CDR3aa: CSASRGTEAFF
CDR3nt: TGCAGTGCTAGCAGGGGCACTGAAGCTTTCTTT

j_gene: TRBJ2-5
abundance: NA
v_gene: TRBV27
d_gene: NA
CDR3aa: CASSPPGLQETQYF
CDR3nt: TGTGCCAGCAGTCCCCCGGGACTCCAAGAGACCCAGTACTTC

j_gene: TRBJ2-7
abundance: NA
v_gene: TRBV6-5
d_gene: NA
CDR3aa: CASSYSFTRPYEQYF
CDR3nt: TGTGCCAGCAGTTACTCCTTTACCCGACCCTACGAGCAGTACTTC

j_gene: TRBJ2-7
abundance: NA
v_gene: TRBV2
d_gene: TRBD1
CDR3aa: CASSGWTGWHEQYF
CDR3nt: TGTGCCAGCAGTGGGTGGACAGGGTGGCACGAGCAGTACTTC

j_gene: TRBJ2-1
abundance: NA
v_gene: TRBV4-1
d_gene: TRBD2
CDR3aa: CASSQDLLTSHNEQFF
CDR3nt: TGCGCCAGCAGCCAAGATCTCCTGACTAGCCACAATGAGCAGTTCTTC

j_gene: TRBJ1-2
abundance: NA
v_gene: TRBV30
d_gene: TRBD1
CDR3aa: CAWIRGQGTDGYTF
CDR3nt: TGTGCCTGGATCCGGGGACAGGGGACGGATGGCTACACCTTC

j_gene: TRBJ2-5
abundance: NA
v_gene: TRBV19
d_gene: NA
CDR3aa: CASSSGTNQETQYF
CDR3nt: TGTGCCAGTAGCTCCGGGACAAACCAAGAGACCCAGTACTTC

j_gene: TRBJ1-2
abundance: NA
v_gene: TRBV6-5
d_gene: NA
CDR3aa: CASSGGHTETF
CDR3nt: TGTGCCAGCAGTGGGGGACATACGGAGACCTTC

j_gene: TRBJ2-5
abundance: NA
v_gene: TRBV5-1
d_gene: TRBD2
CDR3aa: CASSTRTSEETQYF
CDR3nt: TGCGCCAGCAGCACCAGGACTAGCGAAGAGACCCAGTACTTC

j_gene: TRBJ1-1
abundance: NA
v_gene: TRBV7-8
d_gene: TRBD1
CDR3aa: CASSATGGEAFF
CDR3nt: TGTGCCAGCAGCGCGACAGGGGGCGAAGCTTTCTTT

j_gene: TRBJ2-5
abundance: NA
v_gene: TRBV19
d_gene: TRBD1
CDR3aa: CASSMTGGFQLETQYF
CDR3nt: TGTGCCAGTAGTATGACAGGGGGCTTTCAATTGGAGACCCAGTACTTC

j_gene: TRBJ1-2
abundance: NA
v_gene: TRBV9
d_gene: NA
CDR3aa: CASSAGAPNYGYTF
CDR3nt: TGTGCCAGCAGCGCAGGGGCCCCTAACTATGGCTACACCTTC

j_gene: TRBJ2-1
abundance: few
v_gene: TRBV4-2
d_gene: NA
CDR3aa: CASSQRVESEQFF
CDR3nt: TGTGCCAGCAGCCAAAGGGTGGAGTCTGAGCAGTTCTTC

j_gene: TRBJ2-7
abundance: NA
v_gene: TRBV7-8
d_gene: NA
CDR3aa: CASSPRDGNYEQYF
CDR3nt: TGTGCCAGCAGCCCCCGGGACGGAAACTACGAGCAGTACTTC

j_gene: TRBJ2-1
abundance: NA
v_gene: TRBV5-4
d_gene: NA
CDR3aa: CASSLEPAAYNEQFF
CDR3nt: TGTGCCAGCAGCTTGGAGCCAGCCGCCTACAATGAGCAGTTCTTC

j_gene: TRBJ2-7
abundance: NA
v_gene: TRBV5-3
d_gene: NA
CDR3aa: CARSLKSWFRTYEQYF
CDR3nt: TGTGCCAGAAGCTTAAAGTCCTGGTTTCGCACCTACGAGCAGTACTTC

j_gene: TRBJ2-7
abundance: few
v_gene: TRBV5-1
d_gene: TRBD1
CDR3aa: CASSFGQGFYEQYF
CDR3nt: TGCGCCAGCAGCTTCGGACAGGGGTTCTACGAGCAGTACTTC

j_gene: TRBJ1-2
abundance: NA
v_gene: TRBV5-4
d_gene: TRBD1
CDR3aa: CASSPGGAYGYTF
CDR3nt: TGTGCCAGCAGCCCAGGGGGCGCCTATGGCTACACCTTC

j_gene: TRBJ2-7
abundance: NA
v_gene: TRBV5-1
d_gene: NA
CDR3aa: CASSTNMGGEQYF
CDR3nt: TGCGCCAGCAGCACCAATATGGGGGGCGAGCAGTACTTC

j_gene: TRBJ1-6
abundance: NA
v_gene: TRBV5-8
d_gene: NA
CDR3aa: CASSRPYSPLHF
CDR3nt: TGTGCCAGCAGCCGGCCCTATTCACCCCTCCACTTT

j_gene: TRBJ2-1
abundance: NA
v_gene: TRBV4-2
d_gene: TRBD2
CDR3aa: CASSQDVGGPREQFF
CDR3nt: TGTGCCAGCAGCCAAGATGTGGGAGGGCCGCGGGAGCAGTTCTTC

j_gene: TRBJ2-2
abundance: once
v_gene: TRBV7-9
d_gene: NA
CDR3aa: CASSRRTGELFF
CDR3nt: TGTGCCAGCAGCCGCCGAACCGGGGAGCTGTTTTTT

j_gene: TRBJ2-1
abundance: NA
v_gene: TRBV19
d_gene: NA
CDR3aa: CASSIDPALNEQFF
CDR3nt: TGTGCCAGTAGTATAGATCCGGCGTTAAATGAGCAGTTCTTC

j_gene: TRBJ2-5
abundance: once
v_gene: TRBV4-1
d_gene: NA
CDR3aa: CASSQDPGPEGTQYF
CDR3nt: TGCGCCAGCAGCCAAGATCCGGGGCCCGAGGGGACCCAGTACTTC

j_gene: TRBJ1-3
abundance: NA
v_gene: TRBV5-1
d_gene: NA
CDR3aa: CASSSLTGVSGNTIYF
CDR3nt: TGCGCCAGCAGCTCCCTAACAGGAGTCTCTGGAAACACCATATATTTT

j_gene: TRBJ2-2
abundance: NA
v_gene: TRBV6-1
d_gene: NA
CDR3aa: CASSIQVSQTGELFF
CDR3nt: TGTGCCAGCAGCATTCAAGTCTCCCAAACCGGGGAGCTGTTTTTT

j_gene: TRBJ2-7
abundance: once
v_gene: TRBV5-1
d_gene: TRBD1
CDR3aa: CASRSDRGRASGYEQYF
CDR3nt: TGCGCCAGCAGATCGGACAGGGGTAGGGCTAGCGGCTACGAGCAGTACTTC

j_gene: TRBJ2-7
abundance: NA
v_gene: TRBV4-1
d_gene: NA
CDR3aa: CASSHSPRQRASYEQYF
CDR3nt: TGCGCCAGCAGCCATTCCCCGCGGCAGCGGGCCTCCTACGAGCAGTACTTC

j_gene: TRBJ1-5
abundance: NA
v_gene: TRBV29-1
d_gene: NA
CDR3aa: CSAGHLNQPQHF
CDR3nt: TGCAGCGCCGGACACCTCAATCAGCCCCAGCATTTT

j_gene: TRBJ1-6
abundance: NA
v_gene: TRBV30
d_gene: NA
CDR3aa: CAWSPTQGSPLHF
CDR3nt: TGTGCCTGGAGTCCGACCCAGGGTTCACCCCTCCACTTT

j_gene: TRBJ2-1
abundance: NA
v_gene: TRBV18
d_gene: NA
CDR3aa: CASSPRQNNEQFF
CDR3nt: TGTGCCAGCTCACCACGGCAGAACAATGAGCAGTTCTTC

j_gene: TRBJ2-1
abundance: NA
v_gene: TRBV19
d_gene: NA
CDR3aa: CASSGTEYYNEQFF
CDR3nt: TGTGCCAGTAGCGGGACTGAATACTACAATGAGCAGTTCTTC

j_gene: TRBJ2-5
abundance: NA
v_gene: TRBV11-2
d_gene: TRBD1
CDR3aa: CASSSDRNQETQYF
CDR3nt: TGTGCCAGCAGCTCGGACAGGAACCAAGAGACCCAGTACTTC

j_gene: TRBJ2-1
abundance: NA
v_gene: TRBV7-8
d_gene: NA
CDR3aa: CASSLNRDPSYNEQFF
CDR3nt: TGTGCCAGCAGCCTAAACAGGGACCCTTCCTACAATGAGCAGTTCTTC

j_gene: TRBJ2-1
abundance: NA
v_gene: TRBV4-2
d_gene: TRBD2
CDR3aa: CASSQGVLAGGPNEQFF
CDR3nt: TGTGCCAGCAGCCAAGGGGTCCTAGCGGGAGGGCCGAATGAGCAGTTCTTC

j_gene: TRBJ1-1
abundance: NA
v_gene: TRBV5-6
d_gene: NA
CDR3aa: CASSLEAVGGRTEAFF
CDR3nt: TGTGCCAGCAGCTTGGAAGCGGTAGGGGGTCGGACTGAAGCTTTCTTT

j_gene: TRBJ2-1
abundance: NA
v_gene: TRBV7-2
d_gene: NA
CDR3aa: CASSHSVNQFF
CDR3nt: TGTGCCAGCAGTCATAGCGTGAACCAGTTCTTC

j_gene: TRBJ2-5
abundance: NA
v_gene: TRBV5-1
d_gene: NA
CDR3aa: CASSSMGYTYQETQYF
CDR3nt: TGCGCCAGCAGCTCAATGGGATATACGTACCAAGAGACCCAGTACTTC